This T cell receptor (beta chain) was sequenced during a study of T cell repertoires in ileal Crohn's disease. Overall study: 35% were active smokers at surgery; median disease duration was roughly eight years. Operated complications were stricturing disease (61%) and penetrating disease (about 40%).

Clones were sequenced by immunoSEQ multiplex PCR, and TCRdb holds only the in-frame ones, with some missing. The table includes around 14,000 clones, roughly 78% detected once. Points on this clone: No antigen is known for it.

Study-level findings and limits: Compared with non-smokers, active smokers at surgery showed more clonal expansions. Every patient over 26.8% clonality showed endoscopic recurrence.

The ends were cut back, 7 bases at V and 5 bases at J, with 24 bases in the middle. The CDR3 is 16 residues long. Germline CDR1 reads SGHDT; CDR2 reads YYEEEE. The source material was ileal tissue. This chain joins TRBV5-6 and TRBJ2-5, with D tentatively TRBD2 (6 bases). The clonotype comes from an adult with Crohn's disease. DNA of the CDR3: TGTGCCAGCGGCCACTTATTAGGAGGGCCGGGGGAGACCCAGTACTTC. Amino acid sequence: CASGHLLGGPGETQYF.